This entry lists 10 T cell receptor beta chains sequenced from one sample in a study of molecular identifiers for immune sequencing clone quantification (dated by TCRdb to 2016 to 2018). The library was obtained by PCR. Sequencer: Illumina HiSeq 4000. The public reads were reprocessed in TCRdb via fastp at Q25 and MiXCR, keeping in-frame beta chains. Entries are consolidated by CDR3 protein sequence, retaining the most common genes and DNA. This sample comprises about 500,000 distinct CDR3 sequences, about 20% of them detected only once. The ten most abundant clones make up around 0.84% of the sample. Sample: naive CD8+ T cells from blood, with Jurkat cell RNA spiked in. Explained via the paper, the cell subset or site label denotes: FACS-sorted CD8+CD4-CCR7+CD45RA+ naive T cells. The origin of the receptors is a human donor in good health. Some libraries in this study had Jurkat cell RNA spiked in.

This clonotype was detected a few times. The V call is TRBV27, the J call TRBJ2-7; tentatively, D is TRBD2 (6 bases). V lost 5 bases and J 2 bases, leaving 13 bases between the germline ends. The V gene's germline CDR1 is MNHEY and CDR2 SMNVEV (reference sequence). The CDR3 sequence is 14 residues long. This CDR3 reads CASSASLAAYEQYF. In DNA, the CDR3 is TGTGCCAGCAGTGCCTCACTAGCAGCCTACGAGCAGTACTTC.

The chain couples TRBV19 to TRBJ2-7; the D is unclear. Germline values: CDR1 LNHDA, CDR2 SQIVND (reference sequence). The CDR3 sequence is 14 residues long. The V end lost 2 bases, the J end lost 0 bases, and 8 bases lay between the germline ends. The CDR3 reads CASSITAYSYEQYF. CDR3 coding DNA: TGTGCCAGTAGTATAACCGCTTACTCCTACGAGCAGTACTTC.

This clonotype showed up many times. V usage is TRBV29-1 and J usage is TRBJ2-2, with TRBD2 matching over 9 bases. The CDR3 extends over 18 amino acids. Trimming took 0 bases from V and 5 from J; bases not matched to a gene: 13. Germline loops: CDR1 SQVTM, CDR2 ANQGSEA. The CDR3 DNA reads TGCAGCGTTGAAGACTCTAGCGGGGTCCTCCCGGGGACCGGGGAGCTGTTTTTT. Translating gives CSVEDSSGVLPGTGELFF.

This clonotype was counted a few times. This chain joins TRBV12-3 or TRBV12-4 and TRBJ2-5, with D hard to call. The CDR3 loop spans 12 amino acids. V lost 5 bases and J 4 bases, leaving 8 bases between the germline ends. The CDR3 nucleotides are TGTGCCAGCAGTCCCGCAGTAGAGACCCAGTACTTC. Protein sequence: CASSPAVETQYF.

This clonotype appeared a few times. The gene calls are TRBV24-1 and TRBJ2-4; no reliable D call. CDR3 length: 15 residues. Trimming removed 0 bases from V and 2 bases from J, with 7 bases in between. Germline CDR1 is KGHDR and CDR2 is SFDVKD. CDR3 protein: CATSDLGNTKNIQYF. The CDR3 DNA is TGTGCCACCAGTGATTTGGGTAATACCAAAAACATTCAGTACTTC.

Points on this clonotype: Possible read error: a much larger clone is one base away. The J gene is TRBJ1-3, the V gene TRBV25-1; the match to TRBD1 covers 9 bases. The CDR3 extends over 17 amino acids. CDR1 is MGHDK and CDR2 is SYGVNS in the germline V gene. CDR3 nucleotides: TGTGCCAGCAGTCCAACAGGGGGCTTGTACTCTGGAAACACCACATATTTT. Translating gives CASSPTGGLYSGNTTYF.

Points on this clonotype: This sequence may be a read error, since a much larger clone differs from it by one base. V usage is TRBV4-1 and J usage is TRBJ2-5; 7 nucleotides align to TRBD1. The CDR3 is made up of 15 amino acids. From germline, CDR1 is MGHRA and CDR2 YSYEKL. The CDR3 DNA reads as TGCGCCGGCAGCCAAGGGGGCGATAACCAAGAGACCCAGTACTTC. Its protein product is CAGSQGGDNQETQYF.

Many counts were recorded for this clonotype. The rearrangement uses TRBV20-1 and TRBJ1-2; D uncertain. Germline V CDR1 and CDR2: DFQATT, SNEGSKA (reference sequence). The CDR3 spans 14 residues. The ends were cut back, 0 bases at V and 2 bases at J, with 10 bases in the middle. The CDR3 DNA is TGCAGTGCTAGAGATAATTCAGGAAACTATGGCTACACCTTC. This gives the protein CSARDNSGNYGYTF.

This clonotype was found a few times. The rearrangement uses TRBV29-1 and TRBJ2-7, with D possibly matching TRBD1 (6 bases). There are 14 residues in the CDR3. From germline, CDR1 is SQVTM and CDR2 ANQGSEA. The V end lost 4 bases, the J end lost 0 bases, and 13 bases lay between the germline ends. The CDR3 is CSVGSGAISYEQYF. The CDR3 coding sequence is TGCAGCGTTGGATCAGGGGCGATCTCCTACGAGCAGTACTTC.

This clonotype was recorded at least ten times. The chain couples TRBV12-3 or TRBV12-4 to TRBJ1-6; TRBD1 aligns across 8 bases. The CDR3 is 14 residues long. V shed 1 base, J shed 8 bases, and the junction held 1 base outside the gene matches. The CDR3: CASSLGTGYSPLHF. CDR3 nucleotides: TGTGCCAGCAGTTTAGGGACAGGGTATTCACCCCTCCACTTT.